The 31 T cell receptor beta chains below were found in one sample sequenced in a study of cytomegalovirus exposure and HLA in healthy donors. Primers for the PCR totalled 60 Vbeta and 13 Jbeta. TCRdb's table, derived via immunoSEQ multiplex PCR, lists solely in-frame clones and lacks some. The table lists around 150,000 clones, 68% of them singletons. Material for sequencing was PBMCs. All receptors derive from a woman between 18 and 29 years old in good health and CMV-seropositive.

V is TRBV7-9 and J is TRBJ2-3, with D tentatively TRBD2 (5 bases). Germline CDR1 reads SEHNR; CDR2 reads FQNEAQ (reference sequence). Deletions cut 2 bases from V and 2 bases from J, with 14 bases between. This CDR3 has 16 amino acids. The CDR3 spells CASSLSLSADTDTQYF. DNA for the CDR3: TGTGCCAGCAGCTTATCACTTAGCGCAGACACAGATACGCAGTATTTT.

The chain recombines TRBV19 with TRBJ1-2; 7 positions match TRBD1. The CDR3 consists of 16 residues. V lost 4 bases and J lost 7; bases outside the gene matches: 15. CDR1 and CDR2 from the germline V gene are LNHDA and SQIVND (reference sequence). The CDR3 reads CASSTPTRGQLGGYTF. The CDR3 bases are TGTGCCAGTAGTACCCCGACGAGGGGGCAACTTGGTGGCTACACCTTC.

Only a few counts were recorded for this clone. The V and J genes are TRBV6-6 and TRBJ1-2, with no clear D. This CDR3 comprises 13 residues. Germline CDR1 MNHNY, CDR2 SVGAGI (reference sequence). The ends were cut back, 2 bases at V and 7 bases at J, with 11 bases in the middle. The CDR3 DNA reads TGTGCCAGCAGTTACAGTTTGAGGAGTGGCTACACCTTC. This codes for CASSYSLRSGYTF.

The rearrangement joins TRBV5-6 to TRBJ2-1; 8 nucleotides match TRBD1. Germline-derived CDR1 and CDR2 are SGHDT and YYEEEE. The length of the CDR3 is 16 residues. The J segment lost 7 bases and the V segment lost 0 bases, leaving 9 bases of the junction unmatched. CDR3 DNA sequence: TGTGCCAGCAGCTTGGATTTCAGGGGGCGCGTTAATGAGCAGTTCTTC. It codes for CASSLDFRGRVNEQFF.

The J gene is TRBJ2-3, the V gene TRBV7-2, with 8 positions matching TRBD2. The CDR3 runs to 16 residues. CDR1 and CDR2 (germline): SGHTA, FQGNSA. V lost 1 base, J lost 4 bases, and 7 bases stayed unmatched. CDR3 loop: CASSLVPSGGADTQYF. CDR3 DNA sequence: TGTGCCAGCAGCTTAGTGCCCAGCGGGGGAGCAGATACGCAGTATTTT.

This clone showed up just once. The chain recombines TRBV28 with TRBJ1-2, with 8 bases fitting TRBD1. This CDR3 contains 15 residues. J was trimmed by 4 bases and V by 4 bases; bases with no gene match: 8. The germline V gene encodes CDR1 MDHEN and CDR2 SYDVKM. CDR3 in DNA: TGTGCCAGCAGTTCGCCGGGACAGGAGACCTATGGCTACACCTTC. Its translation: CASSSPGQETYGYTF.

The V and J genes are TRBV19 and TRBJ2-3; 10 positions match TRBD2. Germline V gene lookup returns CDR1 LNHDA and CDR2 SQIVND (reference sequence). The J segment lost 1 base and the V segment lost 6 bases, leaving 1 base of the junction unmatched. The CDR3 spans 14 residues. The CDR3 DNA reads as TGTGCCAGTAGGAGCGGGGGGGGCACAGATACGCAGTATTTT. Translation gives CASRSGGGTDTQYF. The full variable domain, with the rest looked up from reference TRBV19 and TRBJ2-3, is DGGITQSPKYLFRKEGQNVTLSCEQNLNHDAMYWYRQDPGQGLRLIYYSQIVNDFQKGDIAEGYSVSREKKESFPLTVTSAQKNPTAFYLCASRSGGGTDTQYFGPGTRLTVL.

V gene TRBV5-6 combines with J gene TRBJ2-7; possible D gene TRBD1, 6 bases. The germline V and J ends were trimmed by 4 bases and 7 bases, with 15 bases remaining between them. The CDR3 extends over 13 amino acids. Germline CDR1 reads SGHDT; CDR2 reads YYEEEE. Written as DNA, the CDR3 is TGTGCCAGCAGCGAGGACAGCCCTGTTGAGCAGTACTTC. It codes for CASSEDSPVEQYF.

The table lists this clone with a count of one. The rearrangement uses TRBV15 and TRBJ2-2, with TRBD1 identical over 8 bases. The CDR3 runs 16 residues. The germline V gene encodes CDR1 LNHNV and CDR2 YYDKDF (reference sequence). The J segment lost 6 bases and the V segment lost 1 base, leaving 7 bases of the junction unmatched. The CDR3 DNA is TGTGCCACCAGCAGAGCGCGACAGGGGCCATCCGGGGAGCTGTTTTTT. It codes for CATSRARQGPSGELFF.

The chain joins TRBV6-6 to TRBJ2-4, with 12 bases matching TRBD2. The CDR3 is 15 amino acids. Germline V lookup: CDR1 MNHNY, CDR2 SVGAGI (reference sequence). V was clipped by 6 bases and J by 8 bases; unmatched bases: 8. The CDR3 coding sequence is TGTGCCAGCAGACCGACTAGCGGGAGTGTAGACATTCAGTACTTC. It codes for CASRPTSGSVDIQYF.

Regarding this clone: This sample includes further DNA sequences coding for the same CDR3. The chain uses TRBV2 and TRBJ2-3, with D perhaps matching TRBD1 (5 bases). This CDR3 contains 14 residues. V was cut by 3 bases and J by 3 bases, with 10 bases left in between. CDR1 and CDR2 from the germline V gene are SNHLY and FYNNEI. This CDR3 reads CASSDRVSTDTQYF. CDR3 nucleotide sequence: TGTGCCAGCAGTGACAGGGTATCAACAGATACGCAGTATTTT.

The rearrangement links TRBV18 to TRBJ2-7; 8 positions match TRBD2. V was pared by 2 bases and J by 5 bases, with 23 bases of the junction left unmatched. Germline V gene data show CDR1 as KGHSH and CDR2 as LQKENI. This CDR3 is built from 20 residues. The CDR3 here is CASSPKKVTGLGSGKNEQYF. In DNA form, the CDR3 reads TGTGCCAGCTCACCAAAGAAGGTCACAGGGCTTGGTAGCGGGAAAAACGAGCAGTACTTC.

This clone turned up a few times. The junction departs from the called germline gene at one end, perhaps through a read error. J is TRBJ2-7 and V is TRBV2; D gene uncertain. Germline values: CDR1 SNHLY, CDR2 FYNNEI. The CDR3 extends over 12 amino acids. The CDR3 loop is CASSVVGAGQHF. The CDR3 coding sequence is TGTGCCAGCAGTGTGGTGGGCGCCGGCCAACACTTC.

V gene TRBV30 combines with J gene TRBJ1-2, with TRBD1 identical over 7 bases. Losses at the gene ends were 4 bases for V and 4 bases for J; bases not matched to a gene: 18. The CDR3 is 17 residues long. Per germline, CDR1 GTSNPN and CDR2 SVGIG (reference sequence). CDR3 residues: CAWIAGAGGAVGYGYTF. CDR3 coding DNA: TGTGCCTGGATAGCGGGGGCAGGGGGAGCTGTTGGCTATGGCTACACCTTC.

The chain is built from TRBV19 and TRBJ2-7; TRBD1 is a possible D gene (6 bases). Germline V gene sequence: CDR1 LNHDA, CDR2 SQIVND (reference sequence). CDR3 length: 15 amino acids. Trimming took 3 bases from V and 5 from J, leaving 17 bases between them. The CDR3 sequence is CASSMIPRGRDEQYF. CDR3 DNA: TGTGCCAGTAGTATGATCCCCAGGGGCAGGGACGAGCAGTACTTC.

The chain uses TRBV6-6 and TRBJ2-1; the D is unclear. Germline CDR1 is MNHNY and CDR2 is SVGAGI (reference sequence). The CDR3 totals 15 residues. Trimming stripped 2 bases from V and 0 bases from J, with 8 bases between. Here the CDR3 reads CASSYTPSSYNEQFF. In DNA, the CDR3 is TGTGCCAGCAGTTACACTCCGAGCTCCTACAATGAGCAGTTCTTC.

In this sample, this clone turned up a few times. This rearrangement joins TRBV27 to TRBJ2-5, with TRBD2 matching 11 bases. The J call may not be correct, given that the DNA end is closer to TRBJ2-7. Germline CDR1 MNHEY, CDR2 SMNVEV (reference sequence). The CDR3 runs to 16 residues. The CDR3 region has the DNA TGTGCCAGCAGTGGGGGTAGCGGGAGGGAATCCTACGAGCAGTACTTC. Amino acids: CASSGGSGRESYEQYF.

The genes are TRBV6-5 and TRBJ1-5; D remains ambiguous. This CDR3 spans 15 amino acids. Trimming stripped 0 bases from V and 5 bases from J, with 11 bases between. Germline assignment: CDR1 MNHEY and CDR2 SVGAGI. In nucleotides, the CDR3 is TGTGCCAGCAGTTACTCGCGGGCAGACCATCAGCCCCAGCATTTT. This gives the protein CASSYSRADHQPQHF.

This clone has only a few counts. The V gene is TRBV19, the J gene TRBJ1-2, with 8 nucleotides matching TRBD1. CDR1 LNHDA and CDR2 SQIVND come from the germline V gene (reference sequence). CDR3 length: 13 residues. V lost 4 bases and J lost 4; bases outside the gene matches: 2. The DNA of the CDR3 is TGTGCCAGTAGTACCGACAGGGGCTATGGCTACACCTTC. Translation gives CASSTDRGYGYTF.

The chain links TRBV6-1 to TRBJ2-7, with 9 bases identical to TRBD2. This CDR3 region has 13 residues. The ends lost 1 base at V and 11 bases at J; junction bases unmatched: 6. In germline, CDR1 is MNHNS, CDR2 SASEGT. The CDR3 coding sequence is TGTGCCAGCAGTGAAGTGGGAAGCGGGAGGAAGTACTTC. This gives the protein CASSEVGSGRKYF.

This clone appeared a few times. The chain couples TRBV28 to TRBJ1-2; 8 bases line up with TRBD1. Germline values: CDR1 MDHEN, CDR2 SYDVKM. The J segment lost 4 bases and the V segment lost 3 bases, leaving 1 base of the junction unmatched. This CDR3 spans 13 amino acids. Written as DNA, the CDR3 is TGTGCCAGCAGTTTTCAGGGGGCCTATGGCTACACCTTC. Encoded protein: CASSFQGAYGYTF.

The chain recombines TRBV27 with TRBJ2-7; D perhaps matches TRBD2 (5 bases). Deletions cut 6 bases from V and 3 bases from J, with 12 bases between. CDR1 MNHEY and CDR2 SMNVEV come from the germline V gene (reference sequence). The CDR3 covers 13 residues. CDR3 coding DNA: TGTGCCAGCAGACTAAGGGAGTACTACGAGCAGTACTTC. This translates into CASRLREYYEQYF.

The gene calls are TRBV30 and TRBJ2-7; no clear D gene. The CDR3 loop spans 14 amino acids. CDR1 is GTSNPN and CDR2 is SVGIG in the germline V gene (reference sequence). Between the trimmed V and J ends, which lost 1 base and 6 bases, there was a span of 16 bases. The CDR3 DNA reads TGTGCCTGGAGTGGGGCCCTCGGTACGCTCGAGCAGTACTTC. Its translation: CAWSGALGTLEQYF.

The V call is TRBV7-2, the J call TRBJ2-3; TRBD2 matches at 9 bases. Germline values: CDR1 SGHTA, CDR2 FQGNSA. The V segment lost 2 bases and the J segment 8 bases; nucleotides outside the gene matches: 14. The CDR3 loop spans 17 amino acids. CDR3 loop: CASSLLAGGTSVRTQYF. DNA for the CDR3: TGTGCCAGCAGCTTATTGGCGGGAGGGACTTCTGTGCGTACGCAGTATTTT.

The gene calls are TRBV18 and TRBJ1-2, with 10 bases identical to TRBD1. Germline loops: CDR1 KGHSH, CDR2 LQKENI. V was clipped by 6 bases and J by 8 bases; unmatched bases: 0. The CDR3 contains 11 residues. CDR3 DNA: TGTGCCAGCTCGACAGGGGGCGGCTACACCTTC. Protein: CASSTGGGYTF.

The chain recombines TRBV4-3 with TRBJ2-3; 7 bases are a match to TRBD1. The CDR3 consists of 15 residues. The V gene's germline CDR1 is LGHNA and CDR2 YSLEER. V lost 0 bases to trimming and J lost 1 base; unmatched junction nucleotides: 1. The DNA for the CDR3 is TGCGCCAGCAGCCAAGAAGGACAGGGCACAGATACGCAGTATTTT. This gives the protein CASSQEGQGTDTQYF.

This clone was seen only a few times. The rearrangement links TRBV19 to TRBJ2-7; 7 nucleotides match TRBD1. The germline V gene has CDR1 LNHDA and CDR2 SQIVND (reference sequence). J gave up 1 base and V 5 bases, and 2 bases lay outside the gene matches. CDR3 length: 13 residues. CDR3 DNA: TGTGCCAGTAGTTCGACAGGGTCCTACGAGCAGTACTTC. It is translated as CASSSTGSYEQYF.

V and J are TRBV27 and TRBJ2-3; TRBD2 agrees at 8 bases. CDR1 is MNHEY, CDR2 SMNVEV, per germline (reference sequence). The V segment lost 6 bases and the J segment 4 bases; nucleotides outside the gene matches: 15. CDR3 length: 17 amino acids. The CDR3 sequence is CASSPGGGREESDTQYF. In DNA, the CDR3 is TGTGCCAGCAGCCCGGGGGGGGGCCGGGAGGAATCAGATACGCAGTATTTT.

A few counts support this clone. This chain joins TRBV6-6 and TRBJ1-6, with D possibly being TRBD1 (6 bases). The CDR3 is 15 residues long. Trimming took 2 bases from V and 7 from J, leaving 12 bases between them. Per germline, CDR1 MNHNY and CDR2 SVGAGI (reference sequence). The CDR3 DNA is TGTGCCAGCAGTTACCAAACAGGGTTCAATTCACCCCTCCACTTT. Protein product: CASSYQTGFNSPLHF.

The genes are TRBV15 and TRBJ2-1, with D possibly TRBD2 on 6 matching bases. Looked up from germline, CDR1 is LNHNV and CDR2 is YYDKDF (reference sequence). This CDR3 has 13 residues. V dropped 7 bases and J dropped 4 bases, with 11 bases sitting between them. CDR3 coding DNA: TGTGCCACCACCGGGACTCTTTACAATGAGCAGTTCTTC. Translating it yields CATTGTLYNEQFF.

The rearrangement links TRBV27 to TRBJ1-3, with D perhaps TRBD1 (6 bases). V was shortened by 6 bases and J by 3 bases, with 24 bases between the two germline ends. There are 18 residues in the CDR3. Germline CDR1 and CDR2: MNHEY and SMNVEV (reference sequence). CDR3 coding DNA: TGTGCCAGCAGCCGAACCACAGGGCCCCGGGGCTTTGGAAACACCATATATTTT. This sequence encodes CASSRTTGPRGFGNTIYF.